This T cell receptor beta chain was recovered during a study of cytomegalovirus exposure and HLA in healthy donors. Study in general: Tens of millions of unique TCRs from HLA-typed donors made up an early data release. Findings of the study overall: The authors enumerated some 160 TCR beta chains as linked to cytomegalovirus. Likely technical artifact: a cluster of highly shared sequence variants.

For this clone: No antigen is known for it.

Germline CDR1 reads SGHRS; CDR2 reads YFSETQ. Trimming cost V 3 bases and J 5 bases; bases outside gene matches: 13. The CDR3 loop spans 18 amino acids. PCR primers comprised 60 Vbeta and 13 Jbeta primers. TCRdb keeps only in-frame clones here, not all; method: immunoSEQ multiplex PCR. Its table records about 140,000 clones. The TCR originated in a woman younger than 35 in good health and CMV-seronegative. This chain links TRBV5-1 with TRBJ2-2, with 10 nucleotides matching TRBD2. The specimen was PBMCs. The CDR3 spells CASSSQGLATPLTGELFF. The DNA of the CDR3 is TGCGCCAGCAGCTCCCAGGGACTAGCGACCCCATTGACCGGGGAGCTGTTTTTT.